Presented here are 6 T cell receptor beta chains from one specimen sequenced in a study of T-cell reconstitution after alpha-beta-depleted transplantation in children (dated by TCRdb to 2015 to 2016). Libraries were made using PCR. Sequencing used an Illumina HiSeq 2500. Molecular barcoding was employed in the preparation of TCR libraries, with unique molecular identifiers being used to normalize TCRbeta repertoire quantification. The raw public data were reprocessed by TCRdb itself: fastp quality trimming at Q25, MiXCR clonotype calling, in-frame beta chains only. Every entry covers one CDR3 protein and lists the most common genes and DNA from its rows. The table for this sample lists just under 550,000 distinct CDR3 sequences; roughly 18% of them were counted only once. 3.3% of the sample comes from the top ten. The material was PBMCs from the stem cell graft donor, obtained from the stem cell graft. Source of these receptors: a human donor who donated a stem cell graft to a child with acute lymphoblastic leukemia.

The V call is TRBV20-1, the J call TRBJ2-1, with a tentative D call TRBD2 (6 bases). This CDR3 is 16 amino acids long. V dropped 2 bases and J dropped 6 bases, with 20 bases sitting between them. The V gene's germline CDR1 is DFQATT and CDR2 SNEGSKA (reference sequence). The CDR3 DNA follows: TGCAGTGCTAGATACAAACTAGCCCCGGGGTCCAATGAGCAGTTCTTC. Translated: CSARYKLAPGSNEQFF.

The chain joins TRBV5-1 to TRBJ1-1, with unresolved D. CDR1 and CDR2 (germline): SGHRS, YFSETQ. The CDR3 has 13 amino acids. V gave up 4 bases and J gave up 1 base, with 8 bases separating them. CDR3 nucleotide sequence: TGCGCCAGCAGCACAACAAAGAACACTGAAGCTTTCTTT. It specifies CASSTTKNTEAFF.

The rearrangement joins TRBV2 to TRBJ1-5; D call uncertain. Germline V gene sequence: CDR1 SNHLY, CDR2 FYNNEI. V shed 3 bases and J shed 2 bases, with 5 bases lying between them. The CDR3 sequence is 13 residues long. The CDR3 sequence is CASSDPGNQPQHF. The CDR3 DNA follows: TGTGCCAGCAGTGACCCGGGCAATCAGCCCCAGCATTTT.

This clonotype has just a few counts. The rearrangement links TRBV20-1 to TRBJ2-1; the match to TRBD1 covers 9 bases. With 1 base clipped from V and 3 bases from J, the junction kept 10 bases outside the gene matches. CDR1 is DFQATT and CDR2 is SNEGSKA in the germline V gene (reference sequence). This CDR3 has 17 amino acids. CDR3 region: CSARGARTGAVYNEQFF. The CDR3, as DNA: TGCAGTGCTAGAGGAGCCCGGACAGGGGCGGTCTACAATGAGCAGTTCTTC.

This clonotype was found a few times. The DNA of the CDR3 is TGTGCCAGCAGCTTCTACTTCCGGACAGGGTCAGAAGAGACCCAGTACTTC. This sequence encodes CASSFYFRTGSEETQYF. The chain links TRBV7-9 to TRBJ2-5; 8 positions match TRBD1. V lost 3 bases and J lost 3; bases outside the gene matches: 12. The germline V gene encodes CDR1 SEHNR and CDR2 FQNEAQ (reference sequence). This CDR3 is built from 17 residues. The variable domain in full, completed from reference TRBV7-9 and TRBJ2-5, reads DTGVSQNPRHKITKRGQNVTFRCDPISEHNRLYWYRQTLGQGPEFLTYFQNEAQLEKSRLLSDRFSAERPKGSFSTLEIQRTEQGDSAMYLCASSFYFRTGSEETQYFGPGTRLLVL.

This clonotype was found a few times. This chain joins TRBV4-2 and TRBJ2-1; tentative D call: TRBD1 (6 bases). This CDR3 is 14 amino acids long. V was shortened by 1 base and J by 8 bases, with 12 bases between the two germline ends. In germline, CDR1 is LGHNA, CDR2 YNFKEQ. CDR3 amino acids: CASSQGQGLDEQFF. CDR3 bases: TGTGCCAGCAGCCAAGGGCAGGGGCTAGATGAGCAGTTCTTC.